Detailed here is one T cell receptor beta chain. Template for every sorted-subset replicate PCR totaled about 200 ng DNA, some 30,000 T cell genomes. TCRdb's table, derived via immunoSEQ multiplex PCR, lists solely in-frame clones and lacks some. The data show hundreds of thousands of clones, 74% seen once. These data belong to a study of shared clonotypes between healthy human individuals. Looked up from germline, CDR1 is SGHKS and CDR2 is YYEKEE (reference sequence). V lost 0 bases, J lost 3 bases, and 10 bases lay in between. This CDR3 has 14 amino acids. Sequencing was done on a sample of memory CD4+ T cells sorted from blood. The subset denotes: CD45RA-negative fraction. The TCR originated in a woman in her thirties in good health. This chain joins TRBV5-5 and TRBJ2-7; unclear D gene. This CDR3 is CASSLAGQVYEQYF. CDR3 coding DNA: TGTGCCAGCAGCTTGGCGGGCCAGGTCTACGAGCAGTACTTC.